These 5 T cell receptor beta chains share one sample of origin, sequenced in a study of cytomegalovirus exposure and HLA in healthy donors. PCR used 60 Vbeta primers and 13 Jbeta primers. TCRdb's table, derived via immunoSEQ multiplex PCR, lists solely in-frame clones and lacks some. The sample carries 100,000 to 150,000 clones, 80% recorded once. The sequenced sample was PBMCs. The receptors were gathered from a man aged 25 to 40 in good health and CMV-seropositive.

V and J are TRBV7-2 and TRBJ2-7, with 7 bases aligning to TRBD1. CDR3 length equals 12 residues. Germline V CDR1 and CDR2: SGHTA, FQGNSA. J gave up 12 bases and V 0 bases, and 5 bases lay outside the gene matches. CDR3 DNA: TGTGCCAGCAGCTTAGCCGAGGGGGCGCGGTACTTC. Its translation: CASSLAEGARYF. Full variable domain (rest looked up from reference TRBV7-2 and TRBJ2-7): GAGVSQSPSNKVTEKGKDVELRCDPISGHTALYWYRQSLGQGLEFLIYFQGNSAPDKSGLPSDRFSAERTGGSVSTLTIQRTQQEDSAVYLCASSLAEGARYFGPGTRLTVT.

A remark on this clone: The same CDR3 also results from other DNA sequences found in this sample. The genes are TRBV6-1 and TRBJ1-2; no clear D. The V gene lost 1 base and the J gene lost 5 bases, with 5 bases spanning the gap. There are 12 residues in the CDR3. Germline CDR1 is MNHNS and CDR2 is SASEGT. CDR3 DNA sequence: TGTGCCAGCAGTGAAGGCCAGTATGGCTACACCTTC. It specifies CASSEGQYGYTF.

The J gene is TRBJ2-7, the V gene TRBV7-7, with TRBD1 as a possible D gene (5 bases). Germline assignment: CDR1 SSHAT and CDR2 FNYEAQ (reference sequence). V was cut by 5 bases and J by 0 bases, with 14 bases left in between. The CDR3 spans 15 residues. CDR3 loop: CASSKGHTSSYEQYF. In DNA, the CDR3 is TGTGCCAGCAGCAAAGGACATACCAGCTCCTACGAGCAGTACTTC. Full variable domain (remainder filled in from reference TRBV7-7 and TRBJ2-7): GAGVSQSPRYKVTKRGQDVTLRCDPISSHATLYWYQQALGQGPEFLTYFNYEAQPDKSGLPSDRFSAERPEGSISTLTIQRTEQRDSAMYRCASSKGHTSSYEQYFGPGTRLTVT.

The chain recombines TRBV5-6 with TRBJ2-5; tentative D call: TRBD2 (7 bases). Trimming took off 7 bases at V and 4 bases at J, with 11 bases between the two ends. Germline CDR1 reads SGHDT; CDR2 reads YYEEEE. This CDR3 has 12 amino acids. The CDR3 protein is CASGGAGETQYF. CDR3 in DNA: TGTGCCAGCGGGGGGGCCGGAGAGACCCAGTACTTC. The full variable domain, its missing parts supplied by reference TRBV5-6 and TRBJ2-5, is DAGVTQSPTHLIKTRGQQVTLRCSPKSGHDTVSWYQQALGQGPQFIFQYYEEEERQRGNFPDRFSGHQFPNYSSELNVNALLLGDSALYLCASGGAGETQYFGPGTRLLVL.

Regarding this clone: Its ends do not fully match the called genes, so a read error is possible. The gene calls are TRBV7-9 and TRBJ2-2; tentatively, D is TRBD1 (6 bases). The germline CDR1 and CDR2 sequences are SEHNR and FQNEAQ (reference sequence). The CDR3 extends over 13 amino acids. The CDR3 bases are TGTTCCAGCGGAACTCACAGGGCCGGGGAGCTGTTTTTT. It encodes CSSGTHRAGELFF.